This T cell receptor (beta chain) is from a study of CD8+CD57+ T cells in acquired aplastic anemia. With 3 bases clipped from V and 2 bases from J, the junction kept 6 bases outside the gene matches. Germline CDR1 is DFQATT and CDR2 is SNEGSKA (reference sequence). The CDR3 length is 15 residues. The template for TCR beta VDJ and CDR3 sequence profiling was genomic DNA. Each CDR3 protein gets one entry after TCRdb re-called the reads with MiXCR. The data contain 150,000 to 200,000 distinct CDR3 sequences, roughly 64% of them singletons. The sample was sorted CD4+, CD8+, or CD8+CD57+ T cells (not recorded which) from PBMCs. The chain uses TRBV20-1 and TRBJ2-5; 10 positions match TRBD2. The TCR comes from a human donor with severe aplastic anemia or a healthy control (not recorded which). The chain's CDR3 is CSASRTSGLQETQYF. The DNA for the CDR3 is TGCAGTGCTAGCCGGACTAGCGGACTTCAAGAGACCCAGTACTTC.